The clone carrying this TCR beta chain has just a few counts. Its antigen is currently unknown. The sample is drawn from a study of shared clonotypes between healthy human individuals. Assay: immunoSEQ multiplex PCR; the TCRdb copy retains only in-frame clones and omits some. This table holds around 700,000 clones, about 78% found once. Regarding the study as a whole: Naive subsets, compared against memory subsets, generally had larger estimated richness values. Depth was large, yet rarefaction showed that sorted-subset sequencing was incomplete.

V gave up 3 bases and J gave up 2 bases, with 11 bases separating them. Germline CDR1 and CDR2: SGHAT and FQDESV (reference sequence). The CDR3 is made up of 14 amino acids. The rearrangement uses TRBV11-1 and TRBJ2-7; TRBD1 might be the D (5 bases). The source of this sequence is a woman aged 25 to 39 in good health. Sequencing input: memory CD4+ T cells sorted from blood. As for subset: CD45RA-negative fraction. DNA for the CDR3: TGTGCCAGCAGCTTTGACAGACTGACCTACGAGCAGTACTTC. As protein: CASSFDRLTYEQYF.